This T cell receptor beta chain was sequenced for a study of blood T cell repertoires in COVID-19. As for the study in general: PBMCs, B-cell-depleted T cells, or T cells provided the cDNA or gDNA that made up the material.

Symptom resolution, clearance, or two negative PCRs marked donors in Cohort 3 as recovered. Per the original methods: Estimated nucleated cell counts came from reference gene primer amplification. TCRdb's table, derived via immunoSEQ multiplex PCR, lists solely in-frame clones and lacks some. V and J calls and clone size come straight from that table; D and trimming were deduced from the DNA. The table shows around 300,000 clones, with 80% to 90% occurring only once. The sequencing sample was made of PBMCs or T cells enriched from blood (not recorded which). This receptor was taken from a woman in her late teens or twenties who had recovered from COVID-19.

The CDR3 region has the DNA TGTGCCAGCAGTCTCTATCGGGGGGAGACCCAGTACTTC. Its protein is CASSLYRGETQYF. The rearrangement joins TRBV12-3 or TRBV12-4 to TRBJ2-5; tentatively, D is TRBD2 (6 bases). The CDR3 has 13 amino acids. V lost 5 bases and J 5 bases, leaving 12 bases between the germline ends.